Following are 15 T cell receptor beta chains from one sample sequenced in a study of blood T cell repertoires in COVID-19. Clones were read by immunoSEQ multiplex PCR, and TCRdb kept only the in-frame ones, dropping some. Of over 150,000 clones in the sample, under 85% were seen once. The sample taken for sequencing was peripheral blood. Receptors originate from an elderly woman with acute or convalescent COVID-19.

The V call is TRBV7-9, the J call TRBJ2-2; D unclear. The CDR3 runs 12 residues. The V gene's germline CDR1 is SEHNR and CDR2 FQNEAQ (reference sequence). V shed 5 bases and J shed 5 bases, with 6 bases lying between them. The CDR3 region has the DNA TGTGCCAGCAGCCTCTTTACCGGGGAGCTGTTTTTT. This sequence encodes CASSLFTGELFF. The entire variable domain, with the rest obtained from reference TRBV7-9 and TRBJ2-2, is as follows: DTGVSQNPRHKITKRGQNVTFRCDPISEHNRLYWYRQTLGQGPEFLTYFQNEAQLEKSRLLSDRFSAERPKGSFSTLEIQRTEQGDSAMYLCASSLFTGELFFGEGSRLTVL.

This clone was recorded once. V gene TRBV5-4 combines with J gene TRBJ1-6, with 9 bases identical to TRBD1. This CDR3 has 16 residues. CDR1 SGHNT and CDR2 YYREEE come from the germline V gene (reference sequence). The J segment lost 9 bases and the V segment lost 3 bases, leaving 10 bases of the junction unmatched. CDR3: CASSSNLQGASSPLHF. The CDR3 DNA follows: TGTGCCAGCAGCTCCAATTTACAGGGGGCAAGTTCACCCCTCCACTTT.

The V call is TRBV5-5, the J call TRBJ2-5; D ambiguous. Germline V gene data show CDR1 as SGHKS and CDR2 as YYEKEE (reference sequence). V was trimmed by 2 bases and J by 2 bases, leaving 10 bases between them. This CDR3 contains 14 residues. CDR3 in amino acids: CASSLQYTQETQYF. The CDR3 nucleotides are TGTGCCAGCAGCTTACAGTACACACAAGAGACCCAGTACTTC.

This clone was picked up a small number of times. The V and J genes are TRBV27 and TRBJ2-7, with D tentatively TRBD2 (6 bases). Trimming shortened V by 3 bases and J by 3 bases, and 18 bases separated the two germline ends. Germline-derived CDR1 and CDR2 are MNHEY and SMNVEV (reference sequence). The CDR3 runs 16 residues. In DNA form, the CDR3 reads TGTGCCAGCAGTTTTTTAGCGAACGTAGCGGTCTACGAGCAGTACTTC. Its protein product is CASSFLANVAVYEQYF.

The rearrangement uses TRBV5-4 and TRBJ2-7; unclear D gene. V shed 3 bases and J shed 3 bases, with 4 bases lying between them. The CDR3 is made up of 11 amino acids. Germline values: CDR1 SGHNT, CDR2 YYREEE (reference sequence). The CDR3 DNA reads TGTGCCAGCAGCTCCCACTACGAGCAGTACTTC. As protein: CASSSHYEQYF.

This clone was detected once. The chain uses TRBV11-2 and TRBJ2-3; TRBD1 matches 10 bases. Germline V CDR1 and CDR2: SGHAT, FQNNGV. J was trimmed by 2 bases and V by 7 bases; bases with no gene match: 12. The CDR3 covers 17 residues. The CDR3 DNA reads as TGTGCCAGCACCCTAGGACAGGGGGAGGCCTTCACAGATACGCAGTATTTT. Translated: CASTLGQGEAFTDTQYF.

This chain links TRBV6-5 with TRBJ2-7, with 11 bases lining up with TRBD2. The CDR3 is made up of 15 amino acids. In germline, CDR1 is MNHEY, CDR2 SVGAGI. The V segment lost 2 bases and the J segment 2 bases; nucleotides outside the gene matches: 2. The CDR3, as DNA: TGTGCCAGCAGTTACCTTAGCGGGGGGGCCTACGAGCAGTACTTC. Amino acids: CASSYLSGGAYEQYF.

There are a few counts of this clone. The chain is built from TRBV6-2 or TRBV6-3 and TRBJ1-5; D gene uncertain. The CDR3 is made up of 15 amino acids. Germline CDR1 MNHEY, CDR2 SVGEGT. V dropped 1 base and J dropped 3 bases, with 10 bases sitting between them. This CDR3 is CASSYFAPINQPQHF. The CDR3 bases are TGTGCCAGCAGTTACTTCGCGCCCATCAATCAGCCCCAGCATTTT.

CDR3 DNA sequence: TGTGCCAGCACCAATCAGGATGCAACTAATGAAAAACTGTTTTTT. It translates to CASTNQDATNEKLFF. This chain joins TRBV2 and TRBJ1-4; D call uncertain. Per the germline V gene, CDR1 is SNHLY and CDR2 is FYNNEI. The V end was cut by 7 bases, the J end by 0 bases, with 12 bases between. The CDR3 is 15 amino acids.

V usage is TRBV7-3 and J usage is TRBJ1-1; D not resolved. The germline CDR1 and CDR2 sequences are SGHTA and FQGTGA. The CDR3 has 13 residues. V was trimmed by 2 bases and J by 1 base, leaving 5 bases between them. CDR3 DNA: TGTGCCAGCAGCTTACACACGAACACTGAAGCTTTCTTT. It codes for CASSLHTNTEAFF.

V and J are TRBV29-1 and TRBJ2-5; the D gene is possibly TRBD1 (6 bases). Germline assignment: CDR1 SQVTM and CDR2 ANQGSEA. V was clipped by 4 bases and J by 1 base, with 10 bases between them. The CDR3 length is 13 residues. The CDR3: CSVGGDTQETQYF. DNA of the CDR3: TGCAGCGTTGGTGGGGACACCCAAGAGACCCAGTACTTC.

V gene TRBV7-9 combines with J gene TRBJ2-6, with no clear D. The germline V gene has CDR1 SEHNR and CDR2 FQNEAQ (reference sequence). The CDR3 has 15 amino acids. Trimming pared 0 bases from V and 2 bases from J, leaving 5 bases between. The CDR3 sequence is CASSLAPAGANVLTF. The DNA for the CDR3 is TGTGCCAGCAGCTTAGCTCCAGCTGGGGCCAACGTCCTGACTTTC.

The chain is built from TRBV10-1 and TRBJ1-1, with 7 bases identical to TRBD1. CDR3 length equals 15 residues. Trimming cost V 3 bases and J 4 bases; bases outside gene matches: 8. Germline-derived CDR1 and CDR2 are WNHNN and SYGVQD (reference sequence). The CDR3 is CASSEQGRKGTEAFF. The CDR3 DNA reads as TGCGCCAGCAGTGAACAGGGGAGAAAGGGCACTGAAGCTTTCTTT.

The chain employs TRBV29-1 and TRBJ1-2; D ambiguous. The CDR3 covers 14 residues. From germline, CDR1 is SQVTM and CDR2 ANQGSEA. V lost 2 bases, J lost 4 bases, and 14 bases lay in between. The CDR3 sequence is CSVEPGLIIYGYTF. The CDR3, as DNA: TGCAGCGTTGAACCAGGACTAATTATCTATGGCTACACCTTC.

The rearrangement uses TRBV3-1 (or the pseudogene TRBV3-2) and TRBJ1-3; TRBD1 might be the D (6 bases). Trimming stripped 1 base from V and 14 bases from J, with 21 bases between. The CDR3 length is 15 residues. Germline V gene data show CDR1 as LGHDT and CDR2 as YNNKEL (reference sequence). The CDR3 sequence is CASSQGEMTGRLVYF. The CDR3 DNA sequence: TGTGCCAGCAGCCAAGGCGAAATGACAGGCCGTCTTGTATATTTT.